The source of this TCR beta chain is a study of cytomegalovirus exposure and HLA in healthy donors. General observations from the study: CMV antigen specificity was confirmed in vitro for three CMV-associated chains. Later analysis placed DRB1 highest and HLA-C lowest in TCR association rates, which differed by HLA locus.

Looked up from germline, CDR1 is SGHTS and CDR2 is YDEGEE. Deletions cut 2 bases from V and 10 bases from J, with 10 bases between. The CDR3 loop spans 12 amino acids. In regard to this clone: The antigen is not known.

The PCR ran on 60 Vbeta and 13 Jbeta primers. The table came from immunoSEQ multiplex PCR; TCRdb's copy has only in-frame clones and leaves some out. The table records roughly 150,000 clones, about 81% of them present only once. The chain uses TRBV5-8 and TRBJ2-1, with D possibly matching TRBD2 (6 bases). The sequence was collected from a woman younger than 35 in good health and CMV-seronegative. Sequenced material: PBMCs. In nucleotides, the CDR3 is TGTGCCAGCAGCTTCGTAGGGAGGGAGCAGTTCTTC. Translated, it gives CASSFVGREQFF.